This entry is about one T cell receptor (beta chain). The sample comes from a study of control samples from healthy donors and cancer patients. The table came from immunoSEQ multiplex PCR; TCRdb's copy has only in-frame clones and leaves some out. The sample has more than 85,000 clones, 88% seen once. The sample comprised PBMCs. The clonotype originates from a woman aged 60-75 years with lung cancer.

CDR3 amino acids: CASSRSRNEQFF. The DNA for the CDR3 is TGCGCCAGCAGCCGCTCTAGGAATGAGCAGTTCTTC. This chain uses TRBV4-1 with TRBJ2-1; D remains unclear. V was cut by 4 bases and J by 7 bases, with 8 bases left in between. This CDR3 is built from 12 residues. Germline V CDR1 and CDR2: MGHRA, YSYEKL.